A selection of T cell receptor beta chains follows, all from one sample in a study of blood T cell repertoires in COVID-19. Method: immunoSEQ multiplex PCR; TCRdb's copy keeps in-frame clones and lacks some. The data hold some 700,000 clones, with just under 90% observed a single time. The sequencing sample was made of peripheral blood. These receptors were taken from a woman aged 18-35 years with acute or convalescent COVID-19. CDR3s include the opening cysteine and the closing phenylalanine or tryptophan. Fields, in order: J gene, D gene, V gene, clone size, CDR3 DNA, CDR3 protein. The D gene is left open where the match is weak. The listing skips clone size in some rows; elsewhere it reads once, few, many or a size class.

>TRBJ2-7|TRBD1|TRBV19|.
TGTGCCAGTAGTTTCACCCCCGGACAGGGGGAGCAGTACTTC
CASSFTPGQGEQYF
>TRBJ2-7|TRBD2|TRBV27|.
TGTGCCAGCAGTTTATTGCTCGGGACTAGCAGCTACGAGCAGTACTTC
CASSLLLGTSSYEQYF
>TRBJ2-1|TRBD1|TRBV28|once
TGTGCCAGCACACAGGGGGTGTACAATGAGCAGTTCTTC
CASTQGVYNEQFF
>TRBJ2-3|TRBD2|TRBV5-5|.
TGTGCCAGCAGCCCCTCGGGGGGGGATACGCAGTATTTT
CASSPSGGDTQYF
>TRBJ2-5|.|TRBV6-2/TRBV6-3|once
TGTGCCAGCAGTCGGGGAGGGGGACAAGAGACCCAGTACTTC
CASSRGGGQETQYF
>TRBJ1-2|.|TRBV7-8|.
TGTGCCAGCAGCTTATTTGGGCAGGATGGCTACACCTTC
CASSLFGQDGYTF
>TRBJ1-6|TRBD1|TRBV7-7|.
TGTGCCAGCAGCTTATGTCAGGGGGACGCCCCTGATTCACCCCTCCACTTT
CASSLCQGDAPDSPLHF
>TRBJ1-5|.|TRBV5-4|.
TGTGCCAGCAGCTTGGGGGGGCCCAATCAGCCCCAGCATTTT
CASSLGGPNQPQHF
>TRBJ1-2|.|TRBV7-9|.
TGTGCCAGCAGCTTAGCTCGGGGTCCCTTCGGCTACACCTTC
CASSLARGPFGYTF
>TRBJ1-2|TRBD1|TRBV6-6|.
TGTGCCAGCAGTCCGTTAACAGGGGCCCAGAACTATGGCTACACCTTC
CASSPLTGAQNYGYTF
>TRBJ1-3|.|TRBV14|.
TGTGCCAGCAGCCGCCGGGACACAGTCTCTGGAAACACCATATATTTT
CASSRRDTVSGNTIYF
>TRBJ1-2|.|TRBV12-3/TRBV12-4|.
TGTGCCAGCCGCTGGGGGGATAACTATGGCTACACCTTC
CASRWGDNYGYTF
>TRBJ1-1|TRBD1|TRBV9|.
TGTGCCAGCAGCGTCGGGACAGGAATGAACACTGAAGCTTTCTTT
CASSVGTGMNTEAFF
>TRBJ1-1|.|TRBV30|once
TGTGCCTTAAAGACGGAGGCGAACACTGAAGCTTTCTTT
CALKTEANTEAFF
>TRBJ1-5|TRBD1|TRBV27|.
TGTGCCAGCAGTCCACAAGGGACAGTGGGCAATCAGCCCCAGCATTTT
CASSPQGTVGNQPQHF
>TRBJ1-2|TRBD1|TRBV9|.
TGTGCCAGCAGCGCCCCCGGGACAGGGAGAGGCGGCTACACCTTC
CASSAPGTGRGGYTF